What follows is one TCR beta chain and its context. Its antigen is unidentified. Donors showed nominal health when sampled, although they likely had unrecorded immune exposures. There are 15 residues in the CDR3. The J segment lost 6 bases and the V segment lost 3 bases, leaving 9 bases of the junction unmatched. Germline values: CDR1 SGDLS, CDR2 YYNGEE. The data stem from a study of cytomegalovirus exposure and HLA in healthy donors. Study-level results: The authors listed some 150 TCR beta chains as cytomegalovirus-associated.

PCR involved 60 Vbeta and 13 Jbeta primers. The method was immunoSEQ multiplex PCR; TCRdb's version includes in-frame clones alone and lacks a portion of them. Among 130,000 to 150,000 clones listed, about three quarters were seen once. The source of this sequence is a male donor in good health and CMV-seropositive. The material sequenced was PBMCs. The V call is TRBV9, the J call TRBJ1-5; 7 nucleotides align to TRBD1. The CDR3, as DNA: TGTGCCAGCAGCGCAGCCCCCGACAGGGCTCAGCCCCAGCATTTT. This translates into CASSAAPDRAQPQHF.